The clone carrying this T cell receptor (beta chain) was seen a handful of times. Per germline, CDR1 MDHEN and CDR2 SYDVKM. The CDR3 totals 13 residues. The V and J ends lost 8 bases and 0 bases respectively, with 8 bases between them. The data stem from a study of blood T cell repertoires in COVID-19. About the study: Acute and convalescent COVID-19 samples came from the United States, Italy and Spain. PBMCs, B-cell-depleted T cells, or T cells provided the cDNA or gDNA that made up the material.

The protocol was immunoSEQ multiplex PCR, while the TCRdb copy is restricted to in-frame clones and leaves out a portion. This table holds approximately 290,000 clones, roughly 90% found once. Source material: peripheral blood. This rearrangement joins TRBV28 to TRBJ1-3; D unresolved. This clonotype was sampled from a man under 40 with acute or convalescent COVID-19. CDR3 nucleotides: TGTGCCAGCTCTCCGTCCTCTGGAAACACCATATATTTT. Residues: CASSPSSGNTIYF.